This T cell receptor (beta chain) was obtained from a study of metastatic and nonmetastatic thyroid tumors. Study at large: Blood and tumor or nodule tissue repertoires from malignant and benign thyroid patients were compared.

In the authors' workflow: For papillary thyroid cancer, a distant-metastasis classifier was constructed from CDR3 differences observed across clinicopathological groups. Using MiXCR, TCRdb re-called clones from the PCR reads. TCRdb assigned the V and J calls; the authors' analysis was not used. Here the sample spans approximately 35,000 clones, under 14% being singletons. There were no patients who had received any treatment before thyroid surgery. The V end lost 3 bases, the J end lost 1 base, and 8 bases lay between the germline ends. Looked up from germline, CDR1 is MDHEN and CDR2 is SYDVKM. The CDR3 consists of 14 residues.

J is TRBJ2-3 and V is TRBV28; D gene uncertain. What was sequenced was blood. The TCR comes from a female donor with papillary thyroid cancer or a benign thyroid nodule (not recorded which). Some clones in this sample may be carry-over from other donors' samples. CDR3 nucleotide sequence: TGTGCCAGCAGTTTGGTGGCGGGCACAGATACGCAGTATTTT. Translated, it gives CASSLVAGTDTQYF.